Listed here are 17 T cell receptor beta chains from one sample, sequenced in a study of blood T cell repertoires in COVID-19. TCRdb's table, derived via immunoSEQ multiplex PCR, lists solely in-frame clones and lacks some. The sample lists approximately 360,000 clones, around 92% seen once, with 1% to 1.5% in the top ten. The sequenced sample was peripheral blood. Every receptor here comes from a man in his forties with acute or convalescent COVID-19.

The table lists this clone with a count of one. The genes are TRBV7-9 and TRBJ1-2, with 8 bases that match TRBD1. CDR3 length equals 16 residues. Looked up from germline, CDR1 is SEHNR and CDR2 is FQNEAQ (reference sequence). The junction had 7 bases not matched to a gene; V was cut back by 0 bases and J by 4 bases. CDR3 bases: TGTGCCAGCAGCTTAGCGTCGGGACAGGAAGTCTATGGCTACACCTTC. Translation gives CASSLASGQEVYGYTF. The full variable domain, in which reference TRBV7-9 and TRBJ1-2 provide the parts outside the CDR3, is DTGVSQNPRHKITKRGQNVTFRCDPISEHNRLYWYRQTLGQGPEFLTYFQNEAQLEKSRLLSDRFSAERPKGSFSTLEIQRTEQGDSAMYLCASSLASGQEVYGYTFGSGTRLTVV.

This chain uses TRBV9 with TRBJ2-7; D ambiguous. Deletions cut 4 bases from V and 0 bases from J, with 5 bases between. The CDR3 totals 12 residues. Per the germline V gene, CDR1 is SGDLS and CDR2 is YYNGEE. The CDR3 loop reads CASSFSSYEQYF. The CDR3 DNA reads TGTGCCAGCAGCTTCAGCTCCTACGAGCAGTACTTC.

The rearrangement uses TRBV6-5 and TRBJ2-5; 7 positions agree with TRBD2. V gave up 0 bases and J gave up 2 bases; unmatched junction bases: 0. This CDR3 contains 14 residues. Germline CDR1 and CDR2: MNHEY and SVGAGI. CDR3: CASSYSGLQETQYF. Here the CDR3 DNA reads TGTGCCAGCAGTTACTCGGGACTACAAGAGACCCAGTACTTC.

The rearrangement links TRBV30 to TRBJ1-1, with D maybe TRBD1 (6 bases). Germline V gene data show CDR1 as GTSNPN and CDR2 as SVGIG (reference sequence). This CDR3 comprises 15 residues. V dropped 1 base and J dropped 1 base, with 13 bases sitting between them. Written as DNA, the CDR3 is TGTGCCTGGAGTGCCCACGCAGGGGCGAACACTGAAGCTTTCTTT. This gives the protein CAWSAHAGANTEAFF.

The count of this clone is one. The rearrangement joins TRBV4-2 to TRBJ2-2, with 12 bases aligning to TRBD2. Trimming at V came to 6 bases and at J to 6 bases, leaving 8 bases not matched to a gene. The CDR3 consists of 16 residues. CDR1 and CDR2 (germline): LGHNA, YNFKEQ. CDR3 DNA: TGTGCCAGCAGTTCGCTACTAGCGGGGGGATCCGGGGAGCTGTTTTTT. Protein: CASSSLLAGGSGELFF.

This chain joins TRBV7-2 and TRBJ2-1; 7 nucleotides align to TRBD2. Germline V gene sequence: CDR1 SGHTA, CDR2 FQGNSA. The CDR3 consists of 14 residues. Trimming removed 5 bases from V and 3 bases from J; junction bases left unmatched: 4. For the CDR3, the DNA is TGTGCCAGCAGCCACGGACTAGGCTACAATGAGCAGTTCTTC. Its translation: CASSHGLGYNEQFF. Full variable domain (missing parts from reference TRBV7-2 and TRBJ2-1): GAGVSQSPSNKVTEKGKDVELRCDPISGHTALYWYRQSLGQGLEFLIYFQGNSAPDKSGLPSDRFSAERTGGSVSTLTIQRTQQEDSAVYLCASSHGLGYNEQFFGPGTRLTVL.

This clone was seen at least ten times. This rearrangement joins TRBV7-6 to TRBJ2-7; D perhaps matches TRBD2 (5 bases). Trimming removed 3 bases at V and 4 bases at J, with 10 bases between. Germline-derived CDR1 and CDR2 are SGHVS and FNYEAQ. This CDR3 has 13 residues. The chain's CDR3 is CASSFTDYYEQYF. In DNA, the CDR3 is TGTGCCAGCAGCTTCACCGACTATTACGAGCAGTACTTC.

In its sample, this clone was seen a few times. V usage is TRBV19 and J usage is TRBJ2-2; 9 bases agree with TRBD1. Germline trimming cut 10 bases from V and 5 bases from J; bases unmatched to any gene: 8. CDR1 is LNHDA, CDR2 SQIVND, per germline (reference sequence). The CDR3 is 14 residues long. In DNA, the CDR3 is TGTGCCACCCACGGGACAGGGTGGACCGGGGAGCTGTTTTTT. This gives the protein CATHGTGWTGELFF.

This chain joins TRBV5-1 and TRBJ1-2; TRBD1 might be the D (6 bases). The V gene's germline CDR1 is SGHRS and CDR2 YFSETQ. This CDR3 spans 16 amino acids. V dropped 5 bases and J dropped 4 bases, with 21 bases sitting between them. The CDR3 sequence is CASSPLGGPAGYGYTF. In nucleotides, the CDR3 is TGCGCCAGCAGTCCCCTCGGGGGGCCGGCCGGCTATGGCTACACCTTC.

This rearrangement joins TRBV9 to TRBJ1-3, with TRBD1 identical over 10 bases. This CDR3 has 16 residues. V was clipped by 4 bases and J by 0 bases; unmatched bases: 4. Germline CDR1 is SGDLS and CDR2 is YYNGEE. CDR3 coding DNA: TGTGCCAGCAGCCCGGGACAGGGGTACTCTGGAAACACCATATATTTT. This encodes CASSPGQGYSGNTIYF.

This sequence joins TRBV15 and TRBJ1-1; 7 bases align to TRBD1. Per germline, CDR1 LNHNV and CDR2 YYDKDF (reference sequence). The CDR3 consists of 15 residues. J gave up 5 bases and V 2 bases, and 8 bases lay outside the gene matches. Written as DNA, the CDR3 is TGTGCCACCAGCAGATACAGGGGAGGTGGGACTGAAGCTTTCTTT. Its translation: CATSRYRGGGTEAFF. The full variable domain, completed using reference TRBV15 and TRBJ1-1, is DAMVIQNPRYQVTQFGKPVTLSCSQTLNHNVMYWYQQKSSQAPKLLFHYYDKDFNNEADTPDNFQSRRPNTSFCFLDIRSPGLGDTAMYLCATSRYRGGGTEAFFGQGTRLTVV.

The chain joins TRBV19 to TRBJ2-1, with 15 bases identical to TRBD2. The germline V gene encodes CDR1 LNHDA and CDR2 SQIVND (reference sequence). The V segment lost 5 bases and the J segment 8 bases; nucleotides outside the gene matches: 7. This CDR3 has 16 amino acids. CDR3 sequence (DNA): TGTGCCAGTAGTGGACTAGCGGGAGGGCTCGGTCATGAGCAGTTCTTC. Its protein product is CASSGLAGGLGHEQFF.

V usage is TRBV2 and J usage is TRBJ1-6, with a weak D call TRBD1 (6 bases). This CDR3 is 17 amino acids long. Trimming took 3 bases from V and 9 from J, leaving 21 bases between them. Per the germline V gene, CDR1 is SNHLY and CDR2 is FYNNEI. Here the CDR3 DNA reads TGTGCCAGCAGTGACATCCTACACCAGGGGATGGTTTCACCCCTCCACTTT. This sequence encodes CASSDILHQGMVSPLHF.

The chain is built from TRBV28 and TRBJ2-7, with TRBD1 matching 10 bases. V was pared by 3 bases and J by 4 bases, with 12 bases of the junction left unmatched. Germline V gene sequence: CDR1 MDHEN, CDR2 SYDVKM. This CDR3 region has 17 residues. This chain's CDR3 is CASSLPGTGVFGYEQYF. The DNA for the CDR3 is TGTGCCAGCAGTTTGCCCGGGACAGGGGTTTTTGGGTACGAGCAGTACTTC.

V and J are TRBV30 and TRBJ1-6; 10 bases match TRBD1. The J segment lost 9 bases and the V segment lost 3 bases, leaving 5 bases of the junction unmatched. This CDR3 has 14 residues. CDR1 is GTSNPN and CDR2 is SVGIG in the germline V gene (reference sequence). CDR3 bases: TGTGCCTGGAGCAAAGGGGACAGGGGTTCACCCCTCCACTTT. This translates into CAWSKGDRGSPLHF.

The genes are TRBV11-2 and TRBJ1-2, with D unclear. Between the trimmed V and J ends, which lost 2 bases and 8 bases, there was a span of 9 bases. The CDR3 is 12 residues long. CDR1 and CDR2 (germline): SGHAT, FQNNGV. The CDR3 sequence is CASSLTRGGYTF. For the CDR3, the DNA is TGTGCCAGCAGCTTAACACGCGGGGGCTACACCTTC.

V and J are TRBV5-1 and TRBJ1-5; a weak D match, TRBD1 (5 bases). With 0 bases removed from V and 3 bases from J, the gap between germline ends came to 16 bases. The CDR3 length is 17 residues. The germline CDR1 and CDR2 sequences are SGHRS and YFSETQ. CDR3 coding DNA: TGCGCCAGCAGCTTGGAAGGGGTAGGGGCTGACAATCAGCCCCAGCATTTT. The encoded protein is CASSLEGVGADNQPQHF.